This T cell receptor beta chain stems from a study of T-cell reconstitution after alpha-beta-depleted transplantation in children. Study observations and caveats: Newly produced T cells mostly accounted for T-cell counts and diversity one year post-transplant. There were some patients whose high TCRbeta diversity at day 60 came from surviving recipient T cells and thymic progenitors. Reportedly, roughly two months post-transplant, alpha-beta T cells arose from several hundred expanded graft clones.

Unique molecular identifiers featured in how the TCRbeta library was prepared. In TCRdb, the PCR reads were re-called with MiXCR into one record per CDR3 protein. The sample comprises about 300,000 distinct CDR3 sequences, 6% to 10% of which are singletons, and approximately 9.6% rests with the top ten. Trimming at V came to 0 bases and at J to 0 bases, leaving 2 bases not matched to a gene. The CDR3 has 16 residues. Germline CDR1 is SEHNR and CDR2 is FQNEAQ (reference sequence). This clonotype has at least ten counts. Its antigen remains unknown. This TCR was recovered from a female patient aged 2 to 10 who had a stem cell transplant for Fanconi anemia, so the T cells may come from the graft donor. V and J are TRBV7-9 and TRBJ2-7, with 10 bases fitting TRBD1. This specimen consisted of peripheral blood, obtained 360 days after TCRalphabeta/CD19-depleted stem cell transplant. CDR3 in amino acids: CASSLAGQGNSYEQYF. DNA for the CDR3: TGTGCCAGCAGCTTAGCGGGACAGGGGAACTCCTACGAGCAGTACTTC. The full variable domain, its missing parts supplied by reference TRBV7-9 and TRBJ2-7, is DTGVSQNPRHKITKRGQNVTFRCDPISEHNRLYWYRQTLGQGPEFLTYFQNEAQLEKSRLLSDRFSAERPKGSFSTLEIQRTEQGDSAMYLCASSLAGQGNSYEQYFGPGTRLTVT.